The clone carrying this TCR beta chain has only one observation. Libraries were prepared by immunoSEQ multiplex PCR; TCRdb keeps only in-frame clonotypes and omits some of them. The sample contains around 42,000 clones, 50% to 70% of which appear only once. These data belong to a study of radiotherapy plus CTLA-4 blockade in lung cancer. This CDR3 region has 14 residues. Germline lookup yields CDR1 SGHRS and CDR2 YFSETQ. The trim removed 1 base at V and 4 bases at J, leaving 4 bases unmatched. This clonotype was obtained from a human donor with non-small cell lung cancer who had a partial response to radiotherapy plus ipilimumab. Specimen: peripheral blood, collected from a patient treated with radiotherapy plus ipilimumab. This chain links TRBV5-1 with TRBJ1-1; TRBD1 matches at 7 bases. The CDR3 DNA is TGCGCCAGCAGCTTGCAGGGGGGAGGCACTGAAGCTTTCTTT. It translates to CASSLQGGGTEAFF.